These T cell receptor beta chains were read from a single sample in a study of OX40 agonist ivuxolimab in advanced cancers. The table came from immunoSEQ multiplex PCR; TCRdb's copy has only in-frame clones and leaves some out. The sample has 40,000 or so clones, roughly 82% seen once. The sequenced sample was CD4+ or CD8+ T cells sorted from blood, obtained in a trial of the OX40 agonist ivuxolimab. The origin of the receptors is an adult with an advanced solid tumor such as melanoma, head and neck, liver or kidney cancer. Each CDR3 is given without its conserved first and last residue. Fields, in order: clone size, V gene, J gene, CDR3 protein. Rows give clone size only sometimes, using once, few, many, or a class for an expanded clone.

few	TRBV5-6	TRBJ1-5	ASSLGVRDQPQH
-	TRBV20-1	TRBJ2-7	SARGGEQY
-	TRBV6-5	TRBJ2-1	ASGNSADEQF
-	TRBV9	TRBJ2-3	ASSVEGYTDTQY
few	TRBV28	TRBJ2-2	AKGRTGELF
-	TRBV7-3	TRBJ2-1	ASSLPRGSYNEQF
-	TRBV5-1	TRBJ2-3	ASSLGQGGDTQY
-	TRBV4-2	TRBJ2-1	ASEGLAAYNEQF
-	TRBV6-5	TRBJ2-7	ASRKTGTTSYEQY
-	TRBV9	TRBJ2-1	ASSASSGGGDEQF
-	TRBV4-3	TRBJ1-6	ASSQDLVRRALH
-	TRBV19	TRBJ1-4	ASSMAGEKLF
-	TRBV11-2	TRBJ1-3	ASSFGGALRGNTIY
-	TRBV14	TRBJ1-1	ASSQGSGEGTEAF
-	TRBV6-1	TRBJ1-1	ASSDRRYTEAF
-	TRBV7-9	TRBJ2-1	ASSSQGAYNEQF
-	TRBV18	-	ASSPRAGPPYEQY
-	TRBV7-2	TRBJ2-1	ASSFARGDEQF
-	TRBV6-4	TRBJ2-1	ASSLDSNPYNEQF
-	TRBV5-6	TRBJ1-6	ASSLVSGDNSPLH
-	TRBV15	TRBJ2-1	ATSPSGRVNNYNEQF
medium-sized	TRBV19	TRBJ1-2	ASSTETGGVDYGYT
-	TRBV5-1	TRBJ1-4	ASSRASATNEKLF
-	TRBV28	TRBJ1-2	ASRNNNNNYGYT
-	TRBV7-8	TRBJ2-2	ASSLFGTGLSGELF
once	TRBV7-9	TRBJ2-5	ASSRTDEETQY
-	TRBV6-5	TRBJ1-2	ASSRGTEAFYGYT
-	TRBV28	TRBJ1-5	ASSLYHQPQH
-	TRBV2	TRBJ2-1	ASRRLAGDYNEQF
-	TRBV5-5	TRBJ2-2	ASSLVGRANTGELF
-	TRBV2	TRBJ1-1	ASSLVAGNTEAF
-	TRBV4-2	TRBJ1-5	ASSQDGTGRGNQPQH
medium-sized	TRBV19	TRBJ2-7	ASTPGPGQGASEQY
once	TRBV18	TRBJ1-2	ASSPKGGPANYGYT